This passage covers 20 T cell receptor beta chains from one sample sequenced in a study of glioma-infiltrating T cells. TCR alpha and beta CDR3 regions were amplified from RNA using iRepertoire nested multiplex PCR. TCRdb analysed the multiplex PCR reads with MiXCR anew, one entry per CDR3 protein. The sample consists of about 210,000 distinct CDR3 sequences, approximately 30% of them appearing once. Sequencing was performed on glioma tissue, nonneoplastic brain tissue, or PBMCs (not recorded which). The receptors were gathered from a human donor with low-grade glioma or glioblastoma, undergoing nonglioma brain surgery, or in good health (not recorded which).

This clonotype was counted ten times or more. The chain is built from TRBV7-2 and TRBJ2-1; 10 bases fit TRBD2. Germline V gene sequence: CDR1 SGHTA, CDR2 FQGNSA. V was pared by 0 bases and J by 0 bases, with 8 bases of the junction left unmatched. This CDR3 region has 19 residues. The CDR3, as DNA: TGTGCCAGCAGCTTAGCGAGGGGACTAGCGCCCCTCTCCTACAATGAGCAGTTCTTC. Protein: CASSLARGLAPLSYNEQFF. The entire variable domain, with the rest obtained from reference TRBV7-2 and TRBJ2-1, is as follows: GAGVSQSPSNKVTEKGKDVELRCDPISGHTALYWYRQSLGQGLEFLIYFQGNSAPDKSGLPSDRFSAERTGGSVSTLTIQRTQQEDSAVYLCASSLARGLAPLSYNEQFFGPGTRLTVL.

This clonotype was detected many times. The chain uses TRBV29-1 and TRBJ2-5; D not resolved. V was shortened by 4 bases and J by 5 bases, with 11 bases between the two germline ends. The CDR3 sequence is 12 residues long. Germline V lookup: CDR1 SQVTM, CDR2 ANQGSEA. The CDR3 loop is CSVARVGETQYF. The CDR3 nucleotides read TGCAGCGTTGCGCGCGTAGGTGAGACCCAGTACTTC.

In this sample, this clonotype turned up many times. V gene TRBV27 combines with J gene TRBJ2-1; 8 nucleotides align to TRBD2. V was pared by 5 bases and J by 2 bases, with 17 bases of the junction left unmatched. CDR1 and CDR2 from the germline V gene are MNHEY and SMNVEV (reference sequence). The CDR3 contains 19 residues. CDR3 sequence (DNA): TGTGCCAGCAGTGCTCGTAGAAGCGGGGGAGGGTGGACCTACAATGAGCAGTTCTTC. Translation gives CASSARRSGGGWTYNEQFF.

To note about this clonotype: Just one base apart from a much larger clone, this may be a read error. The chain employs TRBV10-3 and TRBJ1-2, with unresolved D. Germline assignment: CDR1 ENHRY and CDR2 SYGVKD. The CDR3 runs to 12 residues. For the CDR3, the DNA is TGTGCCGTCAGTGGGATCCTCGGTGGCTACACCTTC. Translating gives CAVSGILGGYTF.

This clonotype was counted only a few times. The chain employs TRBV7-9 and TRBJ1-4; no clear D. Trimming removed 1 base from V and 7 bases from J, with 7 bases in between. Germline V gene sequence: CDR1 SEHNR, CDR2 FQNEAQ (reference sequence). CDR3 length: 13 residues. The CDR3 region has the DNA TGTGCCAGCAGCTTAGTCGTAGGTGAAAAACTGTTTTTT. Translation gives CASSLVVGEKLFF. Drawing the rest from reference TRBV7-9 and TRBJ1-4, the complete variable domain is DTGVSQNPRHKITKRGQNVTFRCDPISEHNRLYWYRQTLGQGPEFLTYFQNEAQLEKSRLLSDRFSAERPKGSFSTLEIQRTEQGDSAMYLCASSLVVGEKLFFGSGTQLSVL.

This CDR3 is CASSQGSSFPSYEQYF. The CDR3 DNA reads TGCGCCAGCAGCCAAGGGTCGTCGTTCCCCTCCTACGAGCAGTACTTC. The chain joins TRBV4-1 to TRBJ2-7, with D uncertain. Germline V CDR1 and CDR2: MGHRA, YSYEKL. Trimming pared 1 base from V and 0 bases from J, leaving 13 bases between. The CDR3 length is 16 residues.

Ten or more counts support this clonotype. The rearrangement links TRBV28 to TRBJ2-7; no definite D call. Trimming removed 5 bases from V and 0 bases from J, with 14 bases in between. This CDR3 spans 15 amino acids. Germline CDR1 MDHEN, CDR2 SYDVKM. The CDR3: CASSPRAESSYEQYF. CDR3 DNA: TGTGCCAGCAGTCCCCGGGCCGAATCCTCCTACGAGCAGTACTTC.

Concerning this clonotype itself: A much larger clonotype is one base distant, so this may be a read error. This chain connects TRBV4-1 to TRBJ1-3; 7 bases align to TRBD1. Germline CDR1 and CDR2: MGHRA and YSYEKL. Trimming at V came to 2 bases and at J to 8 bases, leaving 6 bases not matched to a gene. CDR3 length equals 14 residues. The CDR3 nucleotides are TGCGCCAGCAGCCAACCGGGACAGAGAGACACCATATATTTT. Translation: CASSQPGQRDTIYF.

Notes on this clonotype: One base away lies a much larger clone, so this may be a sequencing read error. The J gene is TRBJ1-2, the V gene TRBV6-4; no definite D call. This CDR3 is 14 amino acids long. From germline, CDR1 is MRHNA and CDR2 SNTAGT. The CDR3 DNA reads TGTGCCGGCAGTCCGGACGGATCTAACTATGGCTACACCTTC. It encodes CAGSPDGSNYGYTF.

A note on this clonotype: With a much larger clone just one base away, this may be a read error. The gene calls are TRBV20-1 and TRBJ2-1, with D maybe TRBD1 (6 bases). Germline V gene sequence: CDR1 DFQATT, CDR2 SNEGSKA (reference sequence). This CDR3 comprises 15 residues. V lost 1 base, J lost 9 bases, and 19 bases lay in between. This CDR3 is CSARVDQGFKIEQFF. The CDR3 nucleotides read TGCAGTGCTAGAGTAGATCAGGGGTTTAAGATTGAGCAGTTCTTC.

V gene TRBV15 combines with J gene TRBJ2-7; 11 bases line up with TRBD1. CDR1 is LNHNV and CDR2 is YYDKDF in the germline V gene (reference sequence). The CDR3 is 16 amino acids. After removal of 0 bases from V and 5 bases from J, the junction contained 6 bases not matched to a gene. CDR3 sequence: CATSRDGDRGIHEQYF. In nucleotides, the CDR3 is TGTGCCACCAGCAGAGATGGGGACAGGGGGATACACGAGCAGTACTTC.

This clonotype was counted once. The chain couples TRBV7-9 to TRBJ2-5, with a weak D call TRBD1 (5 bases). V was trimmed by 2 bases and J by 0 bases, leaving 10 bases between them. Germline lookup yields CDR1 SEHNR and CDR2 FQNEAQ (reference sequence). The CDR3 is 15 amino acids. The DNA for the CDR3 is TGTGCCAGCAGCTTAATGGGGCCAGACCAAGAGACCCAGTACTTC. Its protein is CASSLMGPDQETQYF.

The V gene is TRBV27, the J gene TRBJ2-7; 9 bases are a match to TRBD1. J lost 5 bases, V lost 4 bases, and 6 bases had no gene match. The CDR3 totals 14 residues. Germline V gene data show CDR1 as MNHEY and CDR2 as SMNVEV (reference sequence). CDR3: CASSYYRGPNEQYF. The CDR3 bases are TGTGCCAGCAGTTACTACAGGGGGCCTAACGAGCAGTACTTC.

Notes on this clonotype: The junction does not match germline at one end; this may be a read error. V is TRBV28 and J is TRBJ1-2; D ambiguous. Looked up from germline, CDR1 is MDHEN and CDR2 is SYDVKM. This CDR3 contains 13 residues. CDR3 DNA sequence: TGTTCCAGCAGTCTCTCGTGGCAGTATGGCTACACCTTC. It yields the protein CSSSLSWQYGYTF.

With respect to this clonotype: This may be a read error, as it is one base from a much larger clone. The CDR3 end shows no conserved phenylalanine or tryptophan, and so a read error is likely. This chain uses TRBV6-5 with TRBJ2-7; 13 bases agree with TRBD2. Losses at the gene ends were 4 bases for V and 5 bases for J; bases not matched to a gene: 5. Germline values: CDR1 MNHEY, CDR2 SVGAGI. The length of the CDR3 is 15 residues. The CDR3 DNA reads as TGTGCCAGCAGTTCCCTAGGACTAGCGGGGGACGAGCAGTACTGC. This translates into CASSSLGLAGDEQYC.

This clonotype came up many times. V is TRBV12-3 or TRBV12-4 and J is TRBJ2-5, with D unclear. V was clipped by 3 bases and J by 1 base, with 6 bases between them. The CDR3 extends over 13 amino acids. This chain's CDR3 is CASSFFPQETQYF. The CDR3 nucleotides read TGTGCCAGCAGTTTCTTCCCCCAAGAGACCCAGTACTTC.

Worth noting for this clonotype: An end of the junction does not agree with germline; a read error may underlie this. The chain joins TRBV7-9 to TRBJ2-1, with D possibly being TRBD1 (5 bases). The germline gives CDR1 SEHNR, CDR2 FQNEAQ (reference sequence). This CDR3 is built from 13 residues. As DNA, the CDR3 is TGTGCCAGCAGCCCAAACGCGGACAATGACCAGTTCTTC. Its protein is CASSPNADNDQFF.

This clonotype was picked up many times. V and J are TRBV2 and TRBJ2-2; D call uncertain. Germline CDR1 and CDR2: SNHLY and FYNNEI. V lost 6 bases and J lost 7, with 9 bases in between. The CDR3 contains 12 residues. Written as DNA, the CDR3 is TGTGCCAGCAGGCGGATCGGCGGGGAGCTGTTTTTT. Translated: CASRRIGGELFF.

This chain links TRBV4-1 with TRBJ2-5; TRBD2 matches 7 bases. V dropped 4 bases and J dropped 1; count of bases not matched to a gene: 6. Germline lookup yields CDR1 MGHRA and CDR2 YSYEKL. This CDR3 is 15 amino acids long. The CDR3 nucleotides read TGCGCCAGCAGCCCTAGCGGAGGCACCCAAGAGACCCAGTACTTC. Translation: CASSPSGGTQETQYF.

This clonotype has only a few counts. The J gene is TRBJ2-3, the V gene TRBV30, with 10 bases matching TRBD2. Germline assignment: CDR1 GTSNPN and CDR2 SVGIG (reference sequence). The junction had 4 bases not matched to a gene; V was cut back by 2 bases and J by 2 bases. This CDR3 contains 15 residues. Here the CDR3 reads CAWSRAGGDTDTQYF. The CDR3 DNA sequence: TGTGCCTGGAGTAGAGCGGGAGGGGACACAGATACGCAGTATTTT.